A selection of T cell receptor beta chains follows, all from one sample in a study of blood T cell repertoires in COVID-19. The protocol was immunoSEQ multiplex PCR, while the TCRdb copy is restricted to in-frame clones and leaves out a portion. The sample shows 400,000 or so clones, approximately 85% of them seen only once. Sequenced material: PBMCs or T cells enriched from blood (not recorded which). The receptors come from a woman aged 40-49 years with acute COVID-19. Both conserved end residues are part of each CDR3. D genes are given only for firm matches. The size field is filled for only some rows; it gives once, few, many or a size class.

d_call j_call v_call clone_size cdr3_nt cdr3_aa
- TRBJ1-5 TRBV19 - TGTGCCAGTAGTATTCGGGTCCAGGGAAGCAATCAGCCCCAGCATTTT CASSIRVQGSNQPQHF
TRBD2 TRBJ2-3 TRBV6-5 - TGTGCCAGCAGCCGCGGGGGGGCGGGAGATACGCAGTATTTT CASSRGGAGDTQYF
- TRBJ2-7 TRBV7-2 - TGTGCCAGCAGGAATTCGCCGTCGGGGGAGCAGTACTTC CASRNSPSGEQYF
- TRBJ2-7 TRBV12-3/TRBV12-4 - TGTGCCAGCAGTTTAGCGTATCACTCTGGGCAGTACTTC CASSLAYHSGQYF
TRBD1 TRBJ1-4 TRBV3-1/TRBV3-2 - TGTGCCAGCAGCCCACGGACAGGGGACGGGAAAGAGCTGTTTTTT CASSPRTGDGKELFF
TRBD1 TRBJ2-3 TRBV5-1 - TGCGCCAGCAGCCCCTTGGGACAGGGTAGCACAGATACGCAGTATTTT CASSPLGQGSTDTQYF
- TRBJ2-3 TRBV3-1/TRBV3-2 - TGTGCCAGCAGCCAAGAATTTGGCGATACGCAGTATTTT CASSQEFGDTQYF
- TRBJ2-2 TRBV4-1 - TGCGCCAGCAGCCAAGATACCGTGACGGGCACCGGGGAGCTGTTTTTT CASSQDTVTGTGELFF
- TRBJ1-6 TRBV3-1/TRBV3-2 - TGTGCCAGCAGCACTACCGCGGACTCATTCTCACCCCTCCACTTT CASSTTADSFSPLHF
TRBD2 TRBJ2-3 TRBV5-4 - TGTGCCAGCAGAACTAGCGGGGGGGCTGGGTACACAGATACGCAGTATTTT CASRTSGGAGYTDTQYF
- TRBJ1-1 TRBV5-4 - TGTGCCAGCAGCTTTGACTCACCCCCTGAAGCTTTCTTT CASSFDSPPEAFF
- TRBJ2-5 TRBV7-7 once TGTGCCAGCAGCACGACTTTAGTAGGCGAGACCCAGTACTTC CASSTTLVGETQYF
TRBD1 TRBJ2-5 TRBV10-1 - TGCGCCAGCAGTGGTGGACAGGGCCGGCAAGAGACCCAGTACTTC CASSGGQGRQETQYF
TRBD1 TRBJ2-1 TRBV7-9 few TGTGCCAGCAGCTTAGCCTCAATAGGGACAGGCATGCCGCATGAGCAGTTCTTC CASSLASIGTGMPHEQFF
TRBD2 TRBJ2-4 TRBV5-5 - TGTGCCAGCAGCTTGGGAGCGGGGGCTGGAAACATTCAGTACTTC CASSLGAGAGNIQYF
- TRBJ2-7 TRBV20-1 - TGCAGTGTCCTACAGGGCTACGAGCAGTACTTC CSVLQGYEQYF
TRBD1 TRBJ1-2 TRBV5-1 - TGCGCCAGCAGCTTGGAGGGACAGGGAGGCTATGGCTACACCTTC CASSLEGQGGYGYTF
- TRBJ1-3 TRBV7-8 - TGTGCCAGCAGCTTACCTTACAGGGATGGGCCCAACTCTGGAAACACCATATATTTT CASSLPYRDGPNSGNTIYF
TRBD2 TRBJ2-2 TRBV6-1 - TGTGCCAGCAGCGGGACTAGCGGCACCGGGGAGCTGTTTTTT CASSGTSGTGELFF
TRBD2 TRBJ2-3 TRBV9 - TGTGCCAGCAGCGTAGTCACGGGGGGGTGGACAGATACGCAGTATTTT CASSVVTGGWTDTQYF
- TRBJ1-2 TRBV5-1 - TGCGCCAGCAGCTTCTACAGGGACGACTATGGCTACACCTTC CASSFYRDDYGYTF
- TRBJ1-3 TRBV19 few TGTGCCAGTATCCTAAGGAGCACTTCCTCTGGAAACACCATATATTTT CASILRSTSSGNTIYF
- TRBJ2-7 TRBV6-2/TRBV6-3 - TGTGCCAGCAGTCAACAATTCAGGGACTACGAGCAGTACTTC CASSQQFRDYEQYF
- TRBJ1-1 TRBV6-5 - TGTGCCAGCAGACAAGGGCGGGGCACTGAAGCTTTCTTT CASRQGRGTEAFF
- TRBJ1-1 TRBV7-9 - TGTGCCAGCAGCTTACAGGGAGGGAACACTGAAGCTTTCTTT CASSLQGGNTEAFF
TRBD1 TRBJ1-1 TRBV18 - TGTGCCAGCTCACCACTGATCTTTGGGACAGGGGGCACTGAAGCTTTCTTT CASSPLIFGTGGTEAFF
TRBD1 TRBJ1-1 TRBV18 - TGTGCCAGCTCACCCCCCGGGACAGCTCTGAACACTGAAGCTTTCTTT CASSPPGTALNTEAFF
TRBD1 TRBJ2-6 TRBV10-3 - TGTGCCATCAGTGATCGACTACAGGGGGAAAGCTCTGGGGCCAACGTCCTGACTTTC CAISDRLQGESSGANVLTF
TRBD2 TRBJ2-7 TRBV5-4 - TGTGCCAGCAGCTTGGGACTAGCGGGGGGAATTGCCTACGAGCAGTACTTC CASSLGLAGGIAYEQYF
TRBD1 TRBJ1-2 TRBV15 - TGTGCCACCAGCAGAGGAGGGACAGGGGTGAACTATGGCTACACCTTC CATSRGGTGVNYGYTF
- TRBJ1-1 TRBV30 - TGTGCCTGGAGTGAGAACAGGGTGACCGCTTTCTTT CAWSENRVTAFF
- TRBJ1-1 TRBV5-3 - TGTGCCAGAAGCCCGGTATCCACTGAAGCTTTCTTT CARSPVSTEAFF
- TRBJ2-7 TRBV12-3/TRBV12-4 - TGTGCCAGCAGTTTTGGACAGTACGAGCAGTACTTC CASSFGQYEQYF
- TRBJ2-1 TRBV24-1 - TGTGCCACCAGTGACCCGTCCCGGTCCTCAACCGGGGAGCAGTTCTTC CATSDPSRSSTGEQFF
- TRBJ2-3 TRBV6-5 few TGTGCCAGCAGGAGGGAAGGGCCCGCAGATACGCAGTATTTT CASRREGPADTQYF
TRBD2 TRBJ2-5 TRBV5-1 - TGCGCCAGCAGCTTTGCCAGCGGGGGGGCGGAGACCCAGTACTTC CASSFASGGAETQYF
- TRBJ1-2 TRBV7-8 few TGTGCCAGCAGCTCGACCACAGGGAGCGGCTACACCTTC CASSSTTGSGYTF
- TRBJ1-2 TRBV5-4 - TGTGCCAGCAGCTTGGACAGCAACTATGGCTACACCTTC CASSLDSNYGYTF
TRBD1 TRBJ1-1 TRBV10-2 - TGCGCCAGCAGTGAGACCTCCGGGACAGGATTGAACACTGAAGCTTTCTTT CASSETSGTGLNTEAFF
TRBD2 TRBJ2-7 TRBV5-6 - TGTGCCAGCAGCTTGTATGGACTGGTCGGGGGGGCCTACGAGCAGTACTTC CASSLYGLVGGAYEQYF
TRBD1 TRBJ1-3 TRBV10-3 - TGTGCCATCAGGGGACAGGGGAGCGGAAACACCATATATTTT CAIRGQGSGNTIYF
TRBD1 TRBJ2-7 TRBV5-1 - TGCGCCAGCAGCTTTCGGACAGGGGAGGCCTACGAGCAGTACTTC CASSFRTGEAYEQYF
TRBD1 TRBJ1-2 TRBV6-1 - TGTGCCAGCAGACCCGGGACAGCCTATGGCTACACCTTC CASRPGTAYGYTF
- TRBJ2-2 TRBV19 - TGTGCCAGTAGTCCAGGGGACGGGGAGCTGTTTTTT CASSPGDGELFF
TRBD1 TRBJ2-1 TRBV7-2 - TGTGCCAGCAGCCTGGGACAGTCCCTCTACAATGAGCAGTTCTTC CASSLGQSLYNEQFF
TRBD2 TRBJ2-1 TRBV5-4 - TGTGCCAGCAGTATTCAGGGACTAGCGGGGGGCAATGAGCAGTTCTTC CASSIQGLAGGNEQFF
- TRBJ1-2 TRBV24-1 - TGTGCCACCAGTGATCGCAGGGAACATGGCTACACCTTC CATSDRREHGYTF
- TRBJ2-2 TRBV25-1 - TGTGCCAGCACTGGCCGCGGGTATGGCACCGGGGAGCTGTTTTTT CASTGRGYGTGELFF
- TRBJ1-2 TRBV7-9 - TGTGCCAGCAGCTCGGACAGTCTCAATGGCTACACCTTC CASSSDSLNGYTF
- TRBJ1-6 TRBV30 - TGTGCCTGGAGTGTGCAGAATAATTCACCCCTCCACTTT CAWSVQNNSPLHF